The present TCR beta chain was sequenced within a study of T cell changes during pregnancy in multiple sclerosis. The CDR3 sequence is 17 residues long. From germline, CDR1 is SGHRS and CDR2 YFSETQ. V dropped 0 bases and J dropped 0 bases, with 14 bases sitting between them. The protocol was immunoSEQ multiplex PCR, while the TCRdb copy is restricted to in-frame clones and leaves out a portion. The sample gives tens of thousands of clones, about nine tenths of which show up once; roughly 0.7% is in the top ten. The gene calls are TRBV5-1 and TRBJ2-3, with TRBD1 as a possible D gene (5 bases). The sequencing used peripheral blood, collected in the third trimester of pregnancy. The sequence was obtained from a female donor in good health, enrolled as a control in a pregnancy study. The CDR3 region is CASSLGLQEFSTDTQYF. DNA for the CDR3: TGCGCCAGCAGCTTGGGCCTACAGGAATTTAGCACAGATACGCAGTATTTT.